Listed below are T cell receptor beta chains from one sample, sequenced in a study of T-cell reconstitution after alpha-beta-depleted transplantation in children. In TCRdb, the PCR reads were re-called with MiXCR into one record per CDR3 protein. The sample lists 150,000 to 250,000 distinct CDR3 sequences, roughly 15% occurring once. This material consisted of PBMCs from the stem cell graft donor, taken from the stem cell graft. These receptors were collected from a human donor who donated a stem cell graft to a child with acute lymphoblastic leukemia. Each CDR3 is given with its conserved first and last residue. A D gene is named only where the DNA matches it firmly. Rows give clone size only sometimes, using once, few, many, or a class for an expanded clone.

>.|.|TRBJ2-1|TRBV5-1|15
CASSLGSGGHNEQFF
TGCGCCAGCAGCTTGGGGTCTGGGGGTCACAATGAGCAGTTCTTC
>TRBD2|many|TRBJ2-2|TRBV11-2|19
CASSLGGLAGEVVAGELFF
TGTGCCAGCAGCTTAGGGGGGCTAGCGGGAGAGGTTGTGGCCGGGGAGCTGTTTTTT
>.|many|TRBJ2-7|TRBV5-6|14
CASSLIQGGHEQYF
TGTGCCAGCAGCTTGATACAGGGTGGTCACGAGCAGTACTTC
>.|many|TRBJ1-1|TRBV4-1|14
CASSQDNRNTEAFF
TGCGCCAGCAGCCAAGATAACAGGAACACTGAAGCTTTCTTT
>.|many|TRBJ2-1|TRBV27|13
CASSLRLNNEQFF
TGTGCCAGCAGTTTGCGACTTAACAATGAGCAGTTCTTC
>TRBD2|few|TRBJ2-1|TRBV12-3/TRBV12-4|14
CASRPGLADNEQFF
TGTGCCAGCAGGCCGGGACTAGCGGACAATGAGCAGTTCTTC
>TRBD2|.|TRBJ2-5|TRBV5-4|16
CASSLELAGGQETQYF
TGTGCCAGCAGCTTGGAGCTAGCGGGCGGCCAAGAGACCCAGTACTTC
>TRBD1|.|TRBJ2-1|TRBV20-1|15
CSARPIQGPYNEQFF
TGCAGTGCTAGACCCATACAGGGGCCCTACAATGAGCAGTTCTTC
>TRBD2|many|TRBJ2-3|TRBV12-3/TRBV12-4|16
CASSQLAGEWPDTQYF
TGTGCCAGCAGCCAACTAGCGGGAGAGTGGCCAGATACGCAGTATTTT
>.|many|TRBJ2-1|TRBV6-1|15
CASSKTLSPYNEQFF
TGTGCCAGCAGTAAGACCTTAAGCCCCTACAATGAGCAGTTCTTC
>.|many|TRBJ2-3|TRBV5-1|12
CASSFLRDTQYF
TGCGCCAGCAGCTTTCTTCGAGATACGCAGTATTTT
>.|many|TRBJ2-3|TRBV10-2|12
CASSVGANTQYF
TGCGCCAGCAGCGTAGGGGCGAATACGCAGTATTTT
>TRBD2|many|TRBJ2-2|TRBV5-1|17
CASSSGLAGETVGELFF
TGCGCCAGCAGCTCGGGACTAGCGGGAGAAACGGTCGGGGAGCTGTTTTTT
>TRBD1|few|TRBJ2-3|TRBV25-1|16
CASSDPLTGGTDTQYF
TGTGCCAGCAGTGACCCCCTGACAGGGGGCACAGATACGCAGTATTTT
>TRBD1|many|TRBJ2-5|TRBV5-1|14
CASRLGQAQETQYF
TGCGCCAGCAGATTAGGACAGGCCCAAGAGACCCAGTACTTC
>.|many|TRBJ2-1|TRBV29-1|15
CSVEPREGGGDEQFF
TGCAGCGTTGAACCCCGGGAAGGAGGTGGCGATGAGCAGTTCTTC
>TRBD1|.|TRBJ2-7|TRBV14|14
CASSQITGAYEQYF
TGTGCCAGCAGCCAAATAACAGGGGCGTACGAGCAGTACTTC
>TRBD1|many|TRBJ2-5|TRBV7-9|14
CASSSWDRAETQYF
TGTGCCAGCAGCTCTTGGGACAGGGCAGAGACCCAGTACTTC
>TRBD1|many|TRBJ2-7|TRBV12-3/TRBV12-4|14
CASSLRDRGYEQYF
TGTGCCAGCAGTCTTCGGGACAGGGGTTACGAGCAGTACTTC
>TRBD2|many|TRBJ2-1|TRBV3-1|15
CASSHNPAGGDEQFF
TGTGCCAGCAGCCATAACCCAGCGGGAGGGGATGAGCAGTTCTTC
>.|many|TRBJ2-6|TRBV12-3/TRBV12-4|15
CASSFRTSGANVLTF
TGTGCCAGCAGTTTCCGAACCTCTGGGGCCAACGTCCTGACTTTC
>TRBD1|.|TRBJ1-3|TRBV20-1|12
CSGRQGGNTIYF
TGCAGTGGCCGACAGGGTGGAAACACCATATATTTT
>TRBD1|few|TRBJ2-5|TRBV5-6|17
CASSSAWGQGRQETQYF
TGTGCCAGCAGCTCAGCCTGGGGACAGGGCCGCCAAGAGACCCAGTACTTC
>TRBD1|many|TRBJ1-1|TRBV10-3|14
CAISDLRGGPEAFF
TGTGCCATCAGTGACCTCAGGGGGGGACCCGAAGCTTTCTTT
>TRBD2|.|TRBJ2-2|TRBV5-4|15
CASSLGTSATGELFF
TGTGCCAGCAGCTTGGGAACTAGCGCCACCGGGGAGCTGTTTTTT
>.|many|TRBJ1-1|TRBV2|13
CASNPIMNTEAFF
TGTGCCAGCAATCCCATTATGAACACTGAAGCTTTCTTT
>.|many|TRBJ1-2|TRBV29-1|13
CSVKSNRAYGYTF
TGCAGCGTCAAATCCAACAGGGCCTATGGCTACACCTTC
>.|many|TRBJ2-7|TRBV27|14
CASRRARGFGEQYF
TGTGCCAGCAGGCGGGCCAGGGGTTTTGGCGAGCAGTACTTC
>.|.|TRBJ2-5|TRBV5-1|13
CASSFGFQETQYF
TGCGCCAGCAGCTTCGGGTTCCAAGAGACCCAGTACTTC
>.|many|TRBJ2-1|TRBV7-6|19
CASSLEASSTPGSYNEQFF
TGTGCCAGCAGCTTAGAGGCTAGTTCTACGCCGGGTTCCTACAATGAGCAGTTCTTC
>.|many|TRBJ2-5|TRBV12-3/TRBV12-4|12
CASRYFQETQYF
TGTGCCAGCAGATATTTTCAAGAGACCCAGTACTTC
>.|many|TRBJ2-5|TRBV20-1|19
CSARDKFSRVGRVLETQYF
TGCAGTGCTAGAGATAAATTCTCCAGGGTTGGGAGAGTTTTGGAGACCCAGTACTTC